This T cell receptor (beta chain) was obtained from a study of T cell changes during pregnancy in multiple sclerosis. Clones were read by immunoSEQ multiplex PCR, and TCRdb kept only the in-frame ones, dropping some. The table lists approximately 40,000 clones, roughly 95% of them singletons. Notes on this clone: This may come from a read error, since a much larger clone is one base off.

The CDR3 runs to 14 residues. The V gene end was trimmed by 2 bases and the J gene end by 1 base; junction bases not matched to a gene: 1. Per germline, CDR1 MDHEN and CDR2 SYDVKM. The chain links TRBV28 to TRBJ1-1; 7 nucleotides agree with TRBD1. The receptor comes from a female donor with multiple sclerosis, enrolled in a pregnancy study. The material sequenced was peripheral blood, taken in the second trimester of pregnancy. CDR3 in DNA: TGTGCCAGCAGTTTACAGGGGGGGAACACTGAAGCTTTCTTT. It codes for CASSLQGGNTEAFF.